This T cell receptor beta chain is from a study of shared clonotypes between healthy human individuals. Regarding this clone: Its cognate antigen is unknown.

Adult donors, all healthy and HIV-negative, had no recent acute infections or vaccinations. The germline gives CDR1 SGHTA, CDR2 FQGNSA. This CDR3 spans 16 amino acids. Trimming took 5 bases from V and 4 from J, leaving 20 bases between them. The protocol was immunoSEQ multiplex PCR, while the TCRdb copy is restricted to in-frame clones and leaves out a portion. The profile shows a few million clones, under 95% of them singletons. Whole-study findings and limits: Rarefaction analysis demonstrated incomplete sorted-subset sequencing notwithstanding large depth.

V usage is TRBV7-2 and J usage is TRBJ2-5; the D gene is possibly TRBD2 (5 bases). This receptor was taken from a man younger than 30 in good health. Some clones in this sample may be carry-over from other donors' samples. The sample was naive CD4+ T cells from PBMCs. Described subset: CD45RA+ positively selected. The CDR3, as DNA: TGTGCCAGCAGCCCTAGTGGGAGCCTTTCCCCAGAGACCCAGTACTTC. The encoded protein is CASSPSGSLSPETQYF. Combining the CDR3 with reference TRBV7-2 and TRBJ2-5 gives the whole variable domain GAGVSQSPSNKVTEKGKDVELRCDPISGHTALYWYRQSLGQGLEFLIYFQGNSAPDKSGLPSDRFSAERTGGSVSTLTIQRTQQEDSAVYLCASSPSGSLSPETQYFGPGTRLLVL.